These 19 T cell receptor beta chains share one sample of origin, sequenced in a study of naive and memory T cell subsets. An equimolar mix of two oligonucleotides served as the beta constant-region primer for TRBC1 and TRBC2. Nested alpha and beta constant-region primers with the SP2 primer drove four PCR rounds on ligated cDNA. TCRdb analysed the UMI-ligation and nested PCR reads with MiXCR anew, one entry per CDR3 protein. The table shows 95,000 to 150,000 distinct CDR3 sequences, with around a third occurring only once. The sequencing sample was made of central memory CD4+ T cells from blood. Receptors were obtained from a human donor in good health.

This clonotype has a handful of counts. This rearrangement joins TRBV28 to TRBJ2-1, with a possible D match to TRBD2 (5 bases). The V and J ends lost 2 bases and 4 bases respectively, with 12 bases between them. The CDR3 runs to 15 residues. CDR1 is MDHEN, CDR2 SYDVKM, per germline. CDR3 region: CASSLLSGAYNEQFF. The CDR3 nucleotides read TGTGCCAGCAGTTTACTCAGCGGAGCGTACAATGAGCAGTTCTTC.

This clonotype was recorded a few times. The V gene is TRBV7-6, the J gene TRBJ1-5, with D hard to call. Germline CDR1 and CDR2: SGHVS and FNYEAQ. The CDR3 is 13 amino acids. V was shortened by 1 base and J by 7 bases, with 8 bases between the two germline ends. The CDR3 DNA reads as TGTGCCAGCAGCTTAGGAGGGTACCAGCCCCAGCATTTT. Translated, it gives CASSLGGYQPQHF. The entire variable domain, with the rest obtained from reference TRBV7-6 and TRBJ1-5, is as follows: GAGVSQSPRYKVTKRGQDVALRCDPISGHVSLYWYRQALGQGPEFLTYFNYEAQQDKSGLPNDRFSAERPEGSISTLTIQRTEQRDSAMYRCASSLGGYQPQHFGDGTRLSIL.

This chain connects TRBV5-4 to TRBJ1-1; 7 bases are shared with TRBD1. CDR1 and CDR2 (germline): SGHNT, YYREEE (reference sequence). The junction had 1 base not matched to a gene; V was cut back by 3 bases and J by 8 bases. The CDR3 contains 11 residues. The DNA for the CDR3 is TGTGCCAGCAGCTGGGGACAGGAAGCTTTCTTT. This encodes CASSWGQEAFF. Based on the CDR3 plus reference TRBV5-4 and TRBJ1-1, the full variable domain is ETGVTQSPTHLIKTRGQQVTLRCSSQSGHNTVSWYQQALGQGPQFIFQYYREEENGRGNFPPRFSGLQFPNYSSELNVNALELDDSALYLCASSWGQEAFFGQGTRLTVV.

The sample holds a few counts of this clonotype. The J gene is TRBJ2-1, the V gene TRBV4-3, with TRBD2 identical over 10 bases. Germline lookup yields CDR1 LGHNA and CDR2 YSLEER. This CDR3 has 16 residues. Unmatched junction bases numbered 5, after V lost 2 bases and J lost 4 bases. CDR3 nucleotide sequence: TGCGCCAGCAGCCAAAGGGCACTAGCGGGGTACAATGAGCAGTTCTTC. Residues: CASSQRALAGYNEQFF.

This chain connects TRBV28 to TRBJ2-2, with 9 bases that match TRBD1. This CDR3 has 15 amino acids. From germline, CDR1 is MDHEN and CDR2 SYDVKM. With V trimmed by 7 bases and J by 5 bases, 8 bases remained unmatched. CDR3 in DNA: TGTGCCAGCAACAAGGGACAGGGAACTACCGGGGAGCTGTTTTTT. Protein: CASNKGQGTTGELFF.

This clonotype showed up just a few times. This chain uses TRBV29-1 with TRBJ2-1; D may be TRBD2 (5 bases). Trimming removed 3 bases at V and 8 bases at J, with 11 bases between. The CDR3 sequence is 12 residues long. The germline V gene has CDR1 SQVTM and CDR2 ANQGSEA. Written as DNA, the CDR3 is TGCAGCGTTGACTGGGATAGCGATGAGCAGTTCTTC. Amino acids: CSVDWDSDEQFF.

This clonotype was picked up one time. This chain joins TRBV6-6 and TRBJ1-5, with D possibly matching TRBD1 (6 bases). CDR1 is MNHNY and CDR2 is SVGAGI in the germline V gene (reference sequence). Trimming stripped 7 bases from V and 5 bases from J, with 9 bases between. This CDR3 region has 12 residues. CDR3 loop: CASTPGDQPQHF. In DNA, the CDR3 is TGTGCCAGCACCCCAGGGGATCAGCCCCAGCATTTT.

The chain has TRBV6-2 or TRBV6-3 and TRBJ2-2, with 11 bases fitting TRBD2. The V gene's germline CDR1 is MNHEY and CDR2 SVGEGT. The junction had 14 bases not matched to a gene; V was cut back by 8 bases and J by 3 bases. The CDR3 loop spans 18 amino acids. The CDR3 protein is CASAPYPGLAGYTGELFF. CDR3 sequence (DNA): TGTGCCAGCGCCCCCTATCCCGGACTAGCGGGTTACACCGGGGAGCTGTTTTTT.

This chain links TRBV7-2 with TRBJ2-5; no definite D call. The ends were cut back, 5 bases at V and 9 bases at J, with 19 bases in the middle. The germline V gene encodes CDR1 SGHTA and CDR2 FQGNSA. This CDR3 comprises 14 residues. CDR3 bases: TGTGCCAGCAGCGCCGGATCCGCCTCTGGCCCCCAGTACTTC. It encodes CASSAGSASGPQYF.

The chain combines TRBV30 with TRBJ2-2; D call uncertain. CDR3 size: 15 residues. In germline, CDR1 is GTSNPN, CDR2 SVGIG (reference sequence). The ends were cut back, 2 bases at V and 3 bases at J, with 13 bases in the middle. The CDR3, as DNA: TGTGCCTGGAGTTGGGCCTGGAGCGACACCGGGGAGCTGTTTTTT. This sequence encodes CAWSWAWSDTGELFF. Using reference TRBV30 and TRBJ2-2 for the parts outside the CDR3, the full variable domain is SQTIHQWPATLVQPVGSPLSLECTVEGTSNPNLYWYRQAAGRGLQLLFYSVGIGQISSEVPQNLSASRPQDRQFILSSKKLLLSDSGFYLCAWSWAWSDTGELFFGEGSRLTVL.

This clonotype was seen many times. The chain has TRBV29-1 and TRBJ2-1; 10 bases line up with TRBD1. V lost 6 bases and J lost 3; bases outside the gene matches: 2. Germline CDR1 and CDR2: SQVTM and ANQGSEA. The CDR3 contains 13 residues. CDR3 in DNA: TGCAGCGTACGGACAGGGGGCTACAATGAGCAGTTCTTC. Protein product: CSVRTGGYNEQFF.

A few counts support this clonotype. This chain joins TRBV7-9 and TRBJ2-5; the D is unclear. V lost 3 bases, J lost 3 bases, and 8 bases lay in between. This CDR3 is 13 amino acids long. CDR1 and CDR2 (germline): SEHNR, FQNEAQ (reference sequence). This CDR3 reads CASSLQVEETQYF. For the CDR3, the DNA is TGTGCCAGCAGCTTGCAGGTTGAAGAGACCCAGTACTTC.

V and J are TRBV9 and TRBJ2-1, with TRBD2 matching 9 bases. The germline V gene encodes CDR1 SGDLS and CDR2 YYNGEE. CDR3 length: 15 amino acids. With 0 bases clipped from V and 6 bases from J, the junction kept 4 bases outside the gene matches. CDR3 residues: CASSVGGTSSNEQFF. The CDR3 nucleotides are TGTGCCAGCAGCGTAGGTGGGACTAGCAGCAATGAGCAGTTCTTC.

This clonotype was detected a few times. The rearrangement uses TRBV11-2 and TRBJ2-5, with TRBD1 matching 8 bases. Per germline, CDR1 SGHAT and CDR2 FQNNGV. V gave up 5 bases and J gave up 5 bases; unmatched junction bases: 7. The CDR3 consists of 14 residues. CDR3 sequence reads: CASSPDRGWETQYF. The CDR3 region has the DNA TGTGCCAGCAGCCCAGACAGGGGATGGGAGACCCAGTACTTC.

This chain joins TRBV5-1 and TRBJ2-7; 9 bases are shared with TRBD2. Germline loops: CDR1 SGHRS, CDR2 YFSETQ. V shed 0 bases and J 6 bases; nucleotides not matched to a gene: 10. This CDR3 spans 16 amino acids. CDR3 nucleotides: TGCGCCAGCAGCTTGGCCAGGGCTAGCGGGAACTCCGAGCAGTACTTC. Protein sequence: CASSLARASGNSEQYF.

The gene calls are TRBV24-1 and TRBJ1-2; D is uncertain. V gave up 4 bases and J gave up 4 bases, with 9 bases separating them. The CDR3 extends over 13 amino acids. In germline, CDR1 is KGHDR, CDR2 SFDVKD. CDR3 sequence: CATSDGDAYGYTF. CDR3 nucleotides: TGTGCCACCAGTGACGGCGACGCCTATGGCTACACCTTC.

This CDR3 reads CSARAKDRVYEQYF. CDR3 bases: TGCAGTGCTAGGGCGAAAGACAGGGTGTACGAGCAGTACTTC. The chain has TRBV20-1 and TRBJ2-7; TRBD1 agrees at 7 bases. Germline V gene lookup returns CDR1 DFQATT and CDR2 SNEGSKA (reference sequence). Losses at the gene ends were 3 bases for V and 4 bases for J; bases not matched to a gene: 9. The length of the CDR3 is 14 residues.

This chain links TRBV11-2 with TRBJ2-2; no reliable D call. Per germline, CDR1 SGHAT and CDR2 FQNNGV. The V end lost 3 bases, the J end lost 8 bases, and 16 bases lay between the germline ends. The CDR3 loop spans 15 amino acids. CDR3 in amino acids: CASSFFALGPGELFF. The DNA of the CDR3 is TGTGCCAGCAGCTTCTTTGCTCTCGGTCCAGGGGAGCTGTTTTTT.

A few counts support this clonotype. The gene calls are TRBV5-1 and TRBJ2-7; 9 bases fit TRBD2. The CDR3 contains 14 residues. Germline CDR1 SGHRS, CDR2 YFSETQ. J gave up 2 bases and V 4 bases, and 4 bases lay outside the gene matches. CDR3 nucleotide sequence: TGCGCCAGCAGCATCGGACTAGCGCCCTACGAGCAGTACTTC. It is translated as CASSIGLAPYEQYF. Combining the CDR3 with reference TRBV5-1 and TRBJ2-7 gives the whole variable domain KAGVTQTPRYLIKTRGQQVTLSCSPISGHRSVSWYQQTPGQGLQFLFEYFSETQRNKGNFPGRFSGRQFSNSRSEMNVSTLELGDSALYLCASSIGLAPYEQYFGPGTRLTVT.